Listed below are T cell receptor beta chains from one sample, sequenced in a study of early T cells in non-severe SARS-CoV-2 infection. TCRdb called the 5' RACE reads again in MiXCR, with one record for every CDR3 protein. The sample includes roughly 70,000 distinct CDR3 sequences, 9.5% to 15% of them seen just once. Sequenced input: whole blood. These receptors were obtained from an adult who was a healthcare worker with PCR-confirmed SARS-CoV-2 infection or an uninfected control (not recorded which). CDR3s include the opening cysteine and the closing phenylalanine or tryptophan. Fields, in order: D gene, clone size, V gene, J gene, CDR3 DNA, CDR3 protein. The D gene is left open where the match is weak. Some rows have no size entry. The others give once, few or many, or a class for an expanded clone.

D gene: TRBD2
clone size: many
V gene: TRBV6-2/TRBV6-3
J gene: TRBJ2-3
CDR3 DNA: TGTGCCAGCAGGCACGGGACTAGCGGGGCAGATACGCAGTATTTT
CDR3 protein: CASRHGTSGADTQYF

D gene: NA
clone size: many
V gene: TRBV7-9
J gene: TRBJ1-5
CDR3 DNA: TGTGCCAGCAGCTTAATGTCCGGGGGCCCCCAGCATTTT
CDR3 protein: CASSLMSGGPQHF

D gene: TRBD1
clone size: many
V gene: TRBV19
J gene: TRBJ2-1
CDR3 DNA: TGTGCCAGTGGCGGACAGGGGGCTAATAATGAGCAGTTCTTC
CDR3 protein: CASGGQGANNEQFF

D gene: TRBD2
clone size: many
V gene: TRBV11-2
J gene: TRBJ2-1
CDR3 DNA: TGTGCCAGCAGCACGTTGTACGGGACTAGCGGGAGTCATGAGCAGTTCTTC
CDR3 protein: CASSTLYGTSGSHEQFF

D gene: NA
clone size: many
V gene: TRBV7-9
J gene: TRBJ2-2
CDR3 DNA: TGTGCCAGCAGCTTAGGGAGAACCGGGGAGCTGTTTTTT
CDR3 protein: CASSLGRTGELFF

D gene: NA
clone size: many
V gene: TRBV20-1
J gene: TRBJ2-2
CDR3 DNA: TGCAGTGCTAGAGCCCCATTGGGCAGGGCGGTGAACACCGGGGAGCTGTTTTTT
CDR3 protein: CSARAPLGRAVNTGELFF

D gene: NA
clone size: many
V gene: TRBV28
J gene: TRBJ2-2
CDR3 DNA: TGTGCCAGCGGTCGCAGGGGGAACACCGGGGAGCTGTTTTTT
CDR3 protein: CASGRRGNTGELFF

D gene: NA
clone size: many
V gene: TRBV6-1
J gene: TRBJ2-2
CDR3 DNA: TGTGCCAGCAAGGTAGTTTTGGTCACCGGGGAGCTGTTTTTT
CDR3 protein: CASKVVLVTGELFF

D gene: TRBD2
clone size: many
V gene: TRBV28
J gene: TRBJ2-7
CDR3 DNA: TGTGCCAGCAGTTTCGCATATTCCCGACCGGGACTAGCGGGAGGGTCCGAGCAGTACTTC
CDR3 protein: CASSFAYSRPGLAGGSEQYF

D gene: TRBD2
clone size: NA
V gene: TRBV7-8
J gene: TRBJ2-2
CDR3 DNA: TGTGCCAGCAGCTCCAGCGGGGTGCCCGGTGGGGAGCTGTTTTTT
CDR3 protein: CASSSSGVPGGELFF

D gene: TRBD2
clone size: medium-sized
V gene: TRBV6-5
J gene: TRBJ2-3
CDR3 DNA: TGTGCCAGCAGCCACCGTACTAGCGGATACACAGATACGCAGTATTTT
CDR3 protein: CASSHRTSGYTDTQYF

D gene: NA
clone size: few
V gene: TRBV7-2
J gene: TRBJ2-7
CDR3 DNA: TGTGCCAGCAGCTTAGCGCCGGACTGGGAGCAGTACTTC
CDR3 protein: CASSLAPDWEQYF

D gene: TRBD1
clone size: many
V gene: TRBV11-2
J gene: TRBJ2-5
CDR3 DNA: TGTGCCAGCAGCCCCTGGGACAGGGGGGACCAAGAGACCCAGTACTTC
CDR3 protein: CASSPWDRGDQETQYF

D gene: NA
clone size: many
V gene: TRBV24-1
J gene: TRBJ2-2
CDR3 DNA: TGTGCCACCAGTGATTTGTCAGGGAATGAGCCCACCGGGGAGCTGTTTTTT
CDR3 protein: CATSDLSGNEPTGELFF

D gene: TRBD1
clone size: many
V gene: TRBV19
J gene: TRBJ2-7
CDR3 DNA: TGTGCCAGTAGGGACTCCGGGACAGCCATCGGACGGCAGTACTTC
CDR3 protein: CASRDSGTAIGRQYF

D gene: TRBD2
clone size: many
V gene: TRBV6-2/TRBV6-3
J gene: TRBJ2-7
CDR3 DNA: TGTGCCAGCACACAACTAGCGGGAGGGCCTGTGGACGAGCAGTACTTC
CDR3 protein: CASTQLAGGPVDEQYF

D gene: NA
clone size: many
V gene: TRBV18
J gene: TRBJ2-4
CDR3 DNA: TGTGCCAGCTCACCAAAGGTTTCAGCCAAAAACATTCAGTACTTC
CDR3 protein: CASSPKVSAKNIQYF

D gene: NA
clone size: many
V gene: TRBV29-1
J gene: TRBJ2-2
CDR3 DNA: TGCAGCGTTGAAGAGCCTAGCAGAAACACCGGGGAGCTGTTTTTT
CDR3 protein: CSVEEPSRNTGELFF

D gene: NA
clone size: many
V gene: TRBV7-9
J gene: TRBJ1-6
CDR3 DNA: TGTGCCAGCAGCTTATTGGAGGGTCTCAATTCACCCCTCCACTTT
CDR3 protein: CASSLLEGLNSPLHF

D gene: NA
clone size: many
V gene: TRBV18
J gene: TRBJ1-1
CDR3 DNA: TGTGCCAGCTCACCACCGTCCGGGGACACTGAAGCTTTCTTT
CDR3 protein: CASSPPSGDTEAFF

D gene: NA
clone size: many
V gene: TRBV14
J gene: TRBJ2-7
CDR3 DNA: TGTGCCAGCAGCCAGCGGAAAGCCTACGAGCAGTACTTC
CDR3 protein: CASSQRKAYEQYF

D gene: NA
clone size: many
V gene: TRBV20-1
J gene: TRBJ1-4
CDR3 DNA: TGCAGTGCTAGAGACCCGGGAGTAGGACCTGAAAAACTGTTTTTT
CDR3 protein: CSARDPGVGPEKLFF

D gene: TRBD2
clone size: many
V gene: TRBV7-9
J gene: TRBJ2-7
CDR3 DNA: TGTGCCAGCAGCTTAGATGGGAGGGAGGACGAGCAGTACTTC
CDR3 protein: CASSLDGREDEQYF

D gene: NA
clone size: many
V gene: TRBV3-2
J gene: TRBJ2-2
CDR3 DNA: TGTGCCAGCACCTTACCGGACAGGGAGAACACCGGGGAGCTGTTTTTT
CDR3 protein: CASTLPDRENTGELFF

D gene: NA
clone size: many
V gene: TRBV20-1
J gene: TRBJ2-1
CDR3 DNA: TGCAGTGCTAGAGACCCAGCTGTGGACACCAATGAGCAGTTCTTC
CDR3 protein: CSARDPAVDTNEQFF

D gene: TRBD2
clone size: many
V gene: TRBV20-1
J gene: TRBJ2-3
CDR3 DNA: TGCAGTGCTAGAGATCGGGGGGTCACAGATACGCAGTATTTT
CDR3 protein: CSARDRGVTDTQYF

D gene: NA
clone size: many
V gene: TRBV10-3
J gene: TRBJ1-1
CDR3 DNA: TGTGCCATCAGTGAGTACATGAACACTGAAGCTTTCTTT
CDR3 protein: CAISEYMNTEAFF

D gene: NA
clone size: many
V gene: TRBV29-1
J gene: TRBJ2-1
CDR3 DNA: TGCAGCGTTAAGGGTTTTGAGCAGTTCTTC
CDR3 protein: CSVKGFEQFF

D gene: NA
clone size: many
V gene: TRBV14
J gene: TRBJ1-3
CDR3 DNA: TGTGCCAGCAGCCAAGATCTTTATGTTGGGACAACAAGCCCCTCTGGAAACACCATATATTTT
CDR3 protein: CASSQDLYVGTTSPSGNTIYF

D gene: TRBD1
clone size: once
V gene: TRBV12-3/TRBV12-4
J gene: TRBJ1-5
CDR3 DNA: TGTGCCAGCAGCCAGGGGGCGAATCAGCCCCAGCATTTT
CDR3 protein: CASSQGANQPQHF

D gene: TRBD1
clone size: NA
V gene: TRBV20-1
J gene: TRBJ2-1
CDR3 DNA: TGCAGTGCCGTGAGACAGGGTGGGAATGAGCAGTTCTTC
CDR3 protein: CSAVRQGGNEQFF

D gene: NA
clone size: few
V gene: TRBV7-2
J gene: TRBJ2-2
CDR3 DNA: TGTGCCAGTGAGTGGGGCACCGGGGAGCTGTTTTTT
CDR3 protein: CASEWGTGELFF

D gene: NA
clone size: many
V gene: TRBV6-2/TRBV6-3
J gene: TRBJ1-6
CDR3 DNA: TGTGCCAGCAGTTATCGGGTGGCTCAAGGTTCACCCCTCCACTTT
CDR3 protein: CASSYRVAQGSPLHF

D gene: NA
clone size: NA
V gene: TRBV6-2/TRBV6-3
J gene: TRBJ1-1
CDR3 DNA: TGTGCCACCCACCGTCGGGAGAACACTGAAGCTTTCTTT
CDR3 protein: CATHRRENTEAFF

D gene: NA
clone size: many
V gene: TRBV9
J gene: TRBJ2-2
CDR3 DNA: TGTGCCAGCAGTCGTACAGGGAACACCGGGGAGCTGTTTTTT
CDR3 protein: CASSRTGNTGELFF

D gene: NA
clone size: many
V gene: TRBV29-1
J gene: TRBJ2-5
CDR3 DNA: TGCAGCGTCACACTTCAGTACCAAGAGACCCAGTACTTC
CDR3 protein: CSVTLQYQETQYF

D gene: NA
clone size: many
V gene: TRBV4-2
J gene: TRBJ2-7
CDR3 DNA: TGTGCCAGCAGCCAGGAAGCCACGGCCTACGAGCAGTACTTC
CDR3 protein: CASSQEATAYEQYF

D gene: TRBD1
clone size: few
V gene: TRBV10-2
J gene: TRBJ2-1
CDR3 DNA: TGCGCCAGCAGTGAACAGGGGTCCCCCAATGAGCAGTTCTTC
CDR3 protein: CASSEQGSPNEQFF

D gene: TRBD2
clone size: many
V gene: TRBV7-9
J gene: TRBJ2-3
CDR3 DNA: TGTGCCAGCAGCTCCGGGACTAGGTCCGATACGCAGTATTTT
CDR3 protein: CASSSGTRSDTQYF

D gene: NA
clone size: many
V gene: TRBV7-9
J gene: TRBJ2-7
CDR3 DNA: TGTGCCAGCAGCCGAGGCCTTAGGACAGACCTTTTCTCCTACGAGCAGTACTTC
CDR3 protein: CASSRGLRTDLFSYEQYF

D gene: NA
clone size: many
V gene: TRBV24-1
J gene: TRBJ2-1
CDR3 DNA: TGTGCCACTAAAGGGGGGGAGAACAATGAGCAGTTCTTC
CDR3 protein: CATKGGENNEQFF

D gene: NA
clone size: NA
V gene: TRBV7-2
J gene: TRBJ2-3
CDR3 DNA: TGTGCCAGCAGCTTAGTAAGCCTTGTAGATACGCAGTATTTT
CDR3 protein: CASSLVSLVDTQYF

D gene: TRBD1
clone size: many
V gene: TRBV5-6
J gene: TRBJ2-7
CDR3 DNA: TGTGCCAGCAGCTCCGGGACAGGGCACTACGAGCAGTACTTC
CDR3 protein: CASSSGTGHYEQYF

D gene: NA
clone size: many
V gene: TRBV11-2
J gene: TRBJ2-5
CDR3 DNA: TGTGCCAGCAGCTTAGGGCTGCAAGAGACCCAGTACTTC
CDR3 protein: CASSLGLQETQYF

D gene: NA
clone size: many
V gene: TRBV6-2/TRBV6-3
J gene: TRBJ1-2
CDR3 DNA: TGTGCCAGCCGACCAAGACGGATCTCCTATGGCTACACCTTC
CDR3 protein: CASRPRRISYGYTF

D gene: NA
clone size: many
V gene: TRBV7-9
J gene: TRBJ1-2
CDR3 DNA: TGTGCCAGCGGGACACTGAACTATGGCTACACCTTC
CDR3 protein: CASGTLNYGYTF

D gene: NA
clone size: many
V gene: TRBV6-2/TRBV6-3
J gene: TRBJ2-7
CDR3 DNA: TGTGCCAGCAGTTCCGGACAAGAGCAGTACTTC
CDR3 protein: CASSSGQEQYF

D gene: TRBD1
clone size: many
V gene: TRBV27
J gene: TRBJ1-5
CDR3 DNA: TGTGCCAGCAGCCCGACAGGGGCTAGCAATCAGCCCCAGCATTTT
CDR3 protein: CASSPTGASNQPQHF

D gene: TRBD1
clone size: many
V gene: TRBV2
J gene: TRBJ1-3
CDR3 DNA: TGTGCCAGCATTCCAGGGGGCGAACGAAACACCATATATTTT
CDR3 protein: CASIPGGERNTIYF

D gene: NA
clone size: many
V gene: TRBV11-2
J gene: TRBJ2-1
CDR3 DNA: TGTGCCAGCAGTCCCCGGGAGAGTGAGCAGTTCTTC
CDR3 protein: CASSPRESEQFF

D gene: TRBD2
clone size: NA
V gene: TRBV28
J gene: TRBJ2-5
CDR3 DNA: TGTGCCAGCAGTTTACTGGGCGGGAGGGCCGTTGAGACCCAGTACTTC
CDR3 protein: CASSLLGGRAVETQYF

D gene: NA
clone size: many
V gene: TRBV5-1
J gene: TRBJ1-1
CDR3 DNA: TGCGCCAGCAGCGAAGGGAGTCGGAACACTGAAGCTTTCTTT
CDR3 protein: CASSEGSRNTEAFF

D gene: NA
clone size: many
V gene: TRBV2
J gene: TRBJ1-5
CDR3 DNA: TGTGCCACTGCAGGGTTGGAGCAGCCCCAGCATTTT
CDR3 protein: CATAGLEQPQHF

D gene: TRBD2
clone size: many
V gene: TRBV7-9
J gene: TRBJ2-1
CDR3 DNA: TGTGCCAGCAGCATAGCGGGAGCGAGGTACAATGAGCAGTTCTTC
CDR3 protein: CASSIAGARYNEQFF

D gene: NA
clone size: many
V gene: TRBV2
J gene: TRBJ1-1
CDR3 DNA: TGTGCCATCTCTTGGGGAATGAACACTGAAGCTTTCTTT
CDR3 protein: CAISWGMNTEAFF

D gene: TRBD2
clone size: many
V gene: TRBV12-3/TRBV12-4
J gene: TRBJ2-1
CDR3 DNA: TGTGCCAGCAGTTTTTCTGCGGGAGAGGGTAATGAGCAGTTCTTC
CDR3 protein: CASSFSAGEGNEQFF

D gene: NA
clone size: many
V gene: TRBV29-1
J gene: TRBJ2-3
CDR3 DNA: TGCAGCGTTGAACGGGCTAGGGGAGGCACAGATACGCAGTATTTT
CDR3 protein: CSVERARGGTDTQYF

D gene: NA
clone size: many
V gene: TRBV20-1
J gene: TRBJ2-1
CDR3 DNA: TGCAGTGCTAATTTGGGACTTGACTACAATGAGCAGTTCTTC
CDR3 protein: CSANLGLDYNEQFF

D gene: TRBD1
clone size: many
V gene: TRBV29-1
J gene: TRBJ1-2
CDR3 DNA: TGCAGCACCCGGGACAGGGGGCACGGTGGCTACACCTTC
CDR3 protein: CSTRDRGHGGYTF

D gene: NA
clone size: many
V gene: TRBV19
J gene: TRBJ1-5
CDR3 DNA: TGTGCCAGTAGCCTTACAAAAGGAAAGGGCAATCAGCCCCAGCATTTT
CDR3 protein: CASSLTKGKGNQPQHF